These 20 T cell receptor beta chains originate from one sample sequenced in a study of molecular identifiers for immune sequencing clone quantification. TCRdb re-called the PCR reads with MiXCR, one entry per CDR3 protein. The table includes 600,000 to 650,000 distinct CDR3 sequences, about 20% detected once. The source material was naive CD8+ T cells from blood, with Jurkat cell RNA spiked in. Subset in this sample: FACS-sorted CD8+CD4-CCR7+CD45RA+ naive T cells. The receptor set was obtained from a human donor in good health. Some libraries in this study had Jurkat cell RNA spiked in.

About this clonotype itself: This may be a read error: a much more frequent sequence differs by one nucleotide. The chain couples TRBV6-2 or TRBV6-3 to TRBJ1-1; no clear D. The CDR3 extends over 14 amino acids. CDR1 is MNHEY, CDR2 SVGEGT, per germline. The V and J ends lost 5 bases and 3 bases respectively, with 13 bases between them. This chain's CDR3 is CASSSPYLDTEAFF. For the CDR3, the DNA is TGTGCCAGCAGTAGTCCCTATTTGGACACTGAAGCTTTCTTT.

In its sample, this clonotype was seen a few times. The V and J genes are TRBV15 and TRBJ2-3, with 11 bases matching TRBD2. Trimming removed 1 base from V and 4 bases from J; junction bases left unmatched: 7. CDR1 LNHNV and CDR2 YYDKDF come from the germline V gene (reference sequence). The CDR3 is 17 residues long. The CDR3 DNA reads TGTGCCACCAGCAGAGGGTATAGCGGGGGGGGTCCAGATACGCAGTATTTT. As protein: CATSRGYSGGGPDTQYF.

This clonotype has ten or more counts. The chain uses TRBV7-6 and TRBJ1-1, with 7 bases lining up with TRBD1. With 8 bases clipped from V and 7 bases from J, the junction kept 19 bases outside the gene matches. CDR1 and CDR2 (germline): SGHVS, FNYEAQ. The CDR3 has 16 amino acids. The CDR3 nucleotides read TGTGCCAGCCGCGAGTTCCCGGGACAGAGTACAATTGAAGCTTTCTTT. Amino acids: CASREFPGQSTIEAFF.

Worth noting for this clonotype: A much larger clonotype is one base distant, so this may be a read error. The chain couples TRBV20-1 to TRBJ2-7; TRBD2 aligns across 10 bases. CDR1 and CDR2 from the germline V gene are DFQATT and SNEGSKA (reference sequence). CDR3 length: 16 residues. CDR3 bases: TGCGGTGCTAGGGACCTAGCGGGAGACCACCCCTACGAGCAGTACTTC. Protein: CGARDLAGDHPYEQYF.

In its sample, this clonotype was seen many times. V usage is TRBV7-9 and J usage is TRBJ2-7; D is unresolved. Germline CDR1 SEHNR, CDR2 FQNEAQ (reference sequence). V shed 5 bases and J shed 0 bases, with 8 bases lying between them. The CDR3 consists of 13 residues. CDR3 region: CASSTTVSYEQYF. The CDR3, as DNA: TGTGCCAGCAGCACGACGGTCTCCTACGAGCAGTACTTC. Looking up the rest from reference TRBV7-9 and TRBJ2-7 gives the full variable domain: DTGVSQNPRHKITKRGQNVTFRCDPISEHNRLYWYRQTLGQGPEFLTYFQNEAQLEKSRLLSDRFSAERPKGSFSTLEIQRTEQGDSAMYLCASSTTVSYEQYFGPGTRLTVT.

The chain recombines TRBV29-1 with TRBJ2-1; TRBD1 agrees at 10 bases. Per the germline V gene, CDR1 is SQVTM and CDR2 is ANQGSEA. Unmatched junction bases numbered 7, after V lost 5 bases and J lost 3 bases. The CDR3 extends over 15 amino acids. CDR3 DNA sequence: TGCAGCGTTTCCACCCGGGACAGGGGCTACAATGAGCAGTTCTTC. As protein: CSVSTRDRGYNEQFF.

As concerns this clonotype: The CDR3 does not close with the conserved phenylalanine or tryptophan, likely indicating a read error. The V call is TRBV6-5, the J call TRBJ2-7, with D unresolved. Trimming took off 6 bases at V and 0 bases at J, with 9 bases between the two ends. Germline CDR1 reads MNHEY; CDR2 reads SVGAGI. There are 13 residues in the CDR3. The CDR3 sequence: CASSFDTSYEQYL. Written as DNA, the CDR3 is TGTGCCAGCAGCTTCGACACCTCCTACGAGCAGTACCTC.

This clonotype has just a few counts. The rearrangement links TRBV14 to TRBJ2-7; unclear D gene. Trimming cost V 3 bases and J 3 bases, with 12 bases left between them. The CDR3 consists of 14 residues. Looked up from germline, CDR1 is SGHDN and CDR2 is FVKESK. The CDR3 region has the DNA TGTGCCAGCAGCCAGTGGAACAAAAACTACGAGCAGTACTTC. Translation gives CASSQWNKNYEQYF.

This clonotype was found a few times. V usage is TRBV4-3 and J usage is TRBJ2-7; D is ambiguous. The V and J ends lost 0 bases and 2 bases respectively, with 8 bases between them. The CDR3 has 14 amino acids. From germline, CDR1 is LGHNA and CDR2 YSLEER. CDR3 loop: CASSQDFSTYEQYF. CDR3 in DNA: TGCGCCAGCAGCCAAGATTTCAGTACCTACGAGCAGTACTTC.

This clonotype came up many times. This chain connects TRBV6-5 to TRBJ1-4; 8 nucleotides agree with TRBD1. CDR3 size: 13 residues. Germline lookup yields CDR1 MNHEY and CDR2 SVGAGI. V shed 4 bases, J shed 8 bases, and the junction held 3 bases outside the gene matches. CDR3 coding DNA: TGTGCCAGCAGTTTACAGGGGGAAGAAAAACTGTTTTTT. Amino acids: CASSLQGEEKLFF.

As regards this clonotype: This clone may be a read error of a much larger clone one base away. The conserved phenylalanine or tryptophan normally closing the CDR3 is absent here, so this likely arose from a read error. The V gene is TRBV5-1, the J gene TRBJ1-1, with D possibly matching TRBD1 (5 bases). This CDR3 has 12 amino acids. The germline CDR1 and CDR2 sequences are SGHRS and YFSETQ. Trimming took 2 bases from V and 7 from J, leaving 9 bases between them. CDR3 in amino acids: CASSFGGVEAFV. The CDR3 coding sequence is TGCGCCAGCAGCTTTGGGGGGGTTGAAGCTTTCGTT.

In the case of this clonotype: Sequence at one end of the junction differs from germline and may be a read error. CDR3: CASSVLPDERLVF. CDR3 nucleotide sequence: TGTGCCAGCAGCGTTCTCCCCGACGAGAGACTGGTTTTT. The V gene is TRBV9, the J gene TRBJ1-4, with unresolved D. The CDR3 runs to 13 residues. The germline V gene has CDR1 SGDLS and CDR2 YYNGEE.

This clonotype was detected only once. The chain employs TRBV11-2 and TRBJ2-1; D uncertain. The CDR3 extends over 17 amino acids. Per germline, CDR1 SGHAT and CDR2 FQNNGV. Trimming stripped 4 bases from V and 0 bases from J, with 16 bases between. The CDR3 coding sequence is TGTGCCAGCAGCTCCCCCGGAGTGGCCAGCTCCTACAATGAGCAGTTCTTC. Translated: CASSSPGVASSYNEQFF.

This clonotype was picked up a small number of times. This rearrangement joins TRBV6-1 to TRBJ1-1, with 7 bases aligning to TRBD1. CDR1 is MNHNS and CDR2 is SASEGT in the germline V gene. This CDR3 has 15 amino acids. Trimming took 6 bases from V and 0 from J; bases not matched to a gene: 7. The CDR3 sequence is CASSSEGQLNTEAFF. For the CDR3, the DNA is TGTGCCAGCAGCTCGGAGGGACAGTTGAACACTGAAGCTTTCTTT.

The chain couples TRBV21-1 to TRBJ2-7; the table's D call TRBD2 went unverified against the DNA. TRBV21-1 is a listed pseudogene. CDR3 length: 16 residues. CDR3 coding DNA: TGTGCCAGCAGCAAAGCCCGGGATAGCGGGAGTTACGAGCAGTACTTC. It codes for CASSKARDSGSYEQYF.

The sample holds many counts of this clonotype. This sequence joins TRBV3-1 and TRBJ1-2; no clear D. The CDR3 is 13 amino acids. Looked up from germline, CDR1 is LGHDT and CDR2 is YNNKEL (reference sequence). Trimming left V 0 bases short and J 7 bases short, with 9 bases between. The DNA for the CDR3 is TGTGCCAGCAGCCAAGAAGCTGGATTTGGCTACACCTTC. Translation gives CASSQEAGFGYTF.

As concerns this clonotype: It may be a read error: a sequence one base away is much more abundant. The CDR3 sequence is CASSEALSVDTEAFF. The CDR3 coding sequence is TGTGCCAGCAGTGAAGCGCTTTCAGTGGACACTGAAGCTTTCTTT. The J gene is TRBJ1-1, the V gene TRBV2; D is unresolved. CDR3 length equals 15 residues. V lost 0 bases and J lost 3, with 11 bases in between. Germline CDR1 and CDR2: SNHLY and FYNNEI.

This sequence joins TRBV11-2 and TRBJ1-1; possible D gene TRBD1, 6 bases. CDR1 SGHAT and CDR2 FQNNGV come from the germline V gene. The CDR3 loop spans 17 amino acids. Trimming took off 1 base at V and 0 bases at J, with 15 bases between the two ends. The CDR3 sequence is CASSLGGQSFLNTEAFF. The CDR3, as DNA: TGTGCCAGCAGCTTAGGCGGACAGAGTTTTTTGAACACTGAAGCTTTCTTT.

This clonotype was counted ten times or more. The chain recombines TRBV5-1 with TRBJ1-1; D uncertain. Per germline, CDR1 SGHRS and CDR2 YFSETQ. This CDR3 comprises 12 residues. V shed 5 bases and J shed 1 base, with 6 bases lying between them. The CDR3 here is CASRVGNTEAFF. The CDR3, as DNA: TGCGCCAGCAGAGTCGGGAACACTGAAGCTTTCTTT.

This clonotype occurred many times. This rearrangement joins TRBV4-1 to TRBJ2-7; 10 nucleotides agree with TRBD1. The CDR3 covers 14 residues. The V gene's germline CDR1 is MGHRA and CDR2 YSYEKL. The V segment lost 3 bases and the J segment 6 bases; nucleotides outside the gene matches: 5. The CDR3, as DNA: TGCGCCAGCAGCCAGACCGGGACAGGGGTCGAGCAGTACTTC. Translating gives CASSQTGTGVEQYF.